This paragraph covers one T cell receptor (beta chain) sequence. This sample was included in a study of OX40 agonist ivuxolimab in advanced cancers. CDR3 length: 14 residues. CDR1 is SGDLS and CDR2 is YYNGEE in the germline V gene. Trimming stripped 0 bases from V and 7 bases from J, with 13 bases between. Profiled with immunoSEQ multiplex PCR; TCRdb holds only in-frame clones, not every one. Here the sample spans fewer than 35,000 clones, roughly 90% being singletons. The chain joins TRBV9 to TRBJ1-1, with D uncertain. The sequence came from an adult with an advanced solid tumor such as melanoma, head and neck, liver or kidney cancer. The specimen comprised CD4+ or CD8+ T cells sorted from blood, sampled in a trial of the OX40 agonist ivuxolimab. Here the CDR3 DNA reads TGTGCCAGCAGCGTAGTTCCGGGTGAGAGTGAAGCTTTCTTT. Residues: CASSVVPGESEAFF. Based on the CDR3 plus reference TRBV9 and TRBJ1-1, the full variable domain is DSGVTQTPKHLITATGQRVTLRCSPRSGDLSVYWYQQSLDQGLQFLIQYYNGEERAKGNILERFSAQQFPDLHSELNLSSLELGDSALYFCASSVVPGESEAFFGQGTRLTVV.